The 10 T cell receptor beta chains in this list originate from one sample, sequenced in a study of blood T cells in healthy people across ages. A J-beta primer mix and a sample-barcoded 5' primer were used in a second PCR of roughly 6 to 12 cycles. TCRdb called the 5' RACE reads again in MiXCR, with one record for every CDR3 protein. Of some 760,000 distinct CDR3 sequences listed, 20% to 30% were seen once; the top ten hold under 9.5%. Another study also made use of these data, one on T cells of mothers and their children.

The source material was blood. These receptors originate from a boy aged 5 to 17 in good health.

In its sample, this clonotype was seen a few times. V and J are TRBV21-1 and TRBJ2-6; the table names TRBD1, a call not compared with the DNA. TRBV21-1 is flagged as a pseudogene. The CDR3 length is 15 residues. The CDR3 sequence: CAYKGEGSGANVLTF. The CDR3, as DNA: TGTGCCTACAAAGGGGAGGGCTCTGGGGCCAACGTCCTGACTTTC.

V is TRBV21-1 and J is TRBJ2-3; the DNA was not used to check the table's D call, TRBD1. TRBV21-1 is marked as a pseudogene. This CDR3 contains 17 residues. CDR3 sequence (DNA): TGTGCCAGCAGCAATCTTAGGACAGAGTCTAGCACAGATACGCAGTATTTT. It is translated as CASSNLRTESSTDTQYF.

This chain connects TRBV29-1 to TRBJ1-1, with no clear D. CDR1 and CDR2 (germline): SQVTM, ANQGSEA. The ends were cut back, 6 bases at V and 1 base at J, with 12 bases in the middle. There are 13 residues in the CDR3. The chain's CDR3 is CSVSRRTNTEAFF. CDR3 nucleotide sequence: TGCAGCGTCTCAAGGCGGACGAACACTGAAGCTTTCTTT.

V usage is TRBV7-6 and J usage is TRBJ2-5, with D possibly being TRBD1 (5 bases). Germline loops: CDR1 SGHVS, CDR2 FNYEAQ. V was trimmed by 3 bases and J by 5 bases, leaving 10 bases between them. This CDR3 is 13 amino acids long. As DNA, the CDR3 is TGTGCCAGCAGCTTTAACAGGCTGGAGACCCAGTACTTC. Protein sequence: CASSFNRLETQYF.

This rearrangement joins TRBV7-9 to TRBJ1-6, with D unclear. Germline assignment: CDR1 SEHNR and CDR2 FQNEAQ (reference sequence). The CDR3 totals 13 residues. V gave up 2 bases and J gave up 10 bases, with 9 bases separating them. The CDR3 protein is CASSLQAESPLHF. In nucleotides, the CDR3 is TGTGCCAGCAGCTTACAGGCAGAGTCACCCCTCCACTTT.

This clonotype was counted ten times or more. V and J are TRBV29-1 and TRBJ2-7, with D unclear. This CDR3 contains 12 residues. Germline V gene lookup returns CDR1 SQVTM and CDR2 ANQGSEA. The V and J ends lost 0 bases and 2 bases respectively, with 5 bases between them. The chain's CDR3 is CSVEDRTYEQYF. CDR3 DNA sequence: TGCAGCGTTGAAGATAGGACCTACGAGCAGTACTTC.

V usage is TRBV4-3 and J usage is TRBJ2-5; 7 positions agree with TRBD2. The trim removed 0 bases at V and 5 bases at J, leaving 18 bases unmatched. CDR1 and CDR2 (germline): LGHNA, YSLEER. This CDR3 has 19 amino acids. Here the CDR3 reads CASSQDVREGPTSGETQYF. The CDR3 region has the DNA TGCGCCAGCAGCCAAGACGTTAGGGAGGGGCCCACATCGGGGGAGACCCAGTACTTC.

V gene TRBV7-8 combines with J gene TRBJ1-1; TRBD1 aligns across 7 bases. The germline V gene encodes CDR1 SGHVS and CDR2 FQNEAQ. The J segment lost 0 bases and the V segment lost 2 bases, leaving 3 bases of the junction unmatched. This CDR3 contains 15 residues. The CDR3 protein is CASSLPGQLNTEAFF. The CDR3 DNA follows: TGTGCCAGCAGCTTACCGGGACAGCTGAACACTGAAGCTTTCTTT.

V gene TRBV7-2 combines with J gene TRBJ2-5, with D possibly matching TRBD2 (6 bases). V dropped 1 base and J dropped 6 bases, with 15 bases sitting between them. Germline V lookup: CDR1 SGHTA, CDR2 FQGNSA. The CDR3 contains 15 residues. Written as DNA, the CDR3 is TGTGCCAGCAGCTTAGGGGTGGGAGGTGAAAAGACCCAGTACTTC. The encoded protein is CASSLGVGGEKTQYF.

The rearrangement uses TRBV5-1 and TRBJ1-5; possible D gene TRBD1, 6 bases. CDR3 size: 14 residues. Germline CDR1 is SGHRS and CDR2 is YFSETQ. V was trimmed by 2 bases and J by 5 bases, leaving 11 bases between them. CDR3 sequence (DNA): TGCGCCAGCAGCTTAGGGGGAGAGGATCAGCCCCAGCATTTT. This translates into CASSLGGEDQPQHF.